The 2 T cell receptor beta chains below come from one sample, sequenced in a study of T-cell memory formation after mild COVID-19. TCRdb passed the 5' RACE reads through MiXCR, listing each CDR3 protein once. Of under 550,000 distinct CDR3 sequences listed, under 20% were seen once; the top ten hold roughly a fifth. Sequencing was done on a sample of PBMCs or a T cell subset sorted from them (not recorded which). These receptors were taken from a young man who had mild COVID-19 (a few samples of this study predate the infection). Cell type and time point are not known.

The V and J genes are TRBV6-4 and TRBJ1-2; the D is unclear. The CDR3 runs 12 residues. V was clipped by 0 bases and J by 7 bases, with 6 bases between them. The germline V gene encodes CDR1 MRHNA and CDR2 SNTAGT. CDR3 DNA sequence: TGTGCCAGCAGTGACTCGGGAGTTGGCTACACCTTC. Protein sequence: CASSDSGVGYTF.

This clonotype turned up a few times. The chain joins TRBV7-2 to TRBJ2-1; TRBD2 matches at 14 bases. CDR1 and CDR2 from the germline V gene are SGHTA and FQGNSA. CDR3 size: 15 residues. Losses at the gene ends were 7 bases for V and 7 bases for J; bases not matched to a gene: 6. The CDR3 region is CASKTGTSGGNEQFF. The CDR3 DNA follows: TGTGCCAGCAAAACCGGGACTAGCGGGGGAAATGAGCAGTTCTTC.